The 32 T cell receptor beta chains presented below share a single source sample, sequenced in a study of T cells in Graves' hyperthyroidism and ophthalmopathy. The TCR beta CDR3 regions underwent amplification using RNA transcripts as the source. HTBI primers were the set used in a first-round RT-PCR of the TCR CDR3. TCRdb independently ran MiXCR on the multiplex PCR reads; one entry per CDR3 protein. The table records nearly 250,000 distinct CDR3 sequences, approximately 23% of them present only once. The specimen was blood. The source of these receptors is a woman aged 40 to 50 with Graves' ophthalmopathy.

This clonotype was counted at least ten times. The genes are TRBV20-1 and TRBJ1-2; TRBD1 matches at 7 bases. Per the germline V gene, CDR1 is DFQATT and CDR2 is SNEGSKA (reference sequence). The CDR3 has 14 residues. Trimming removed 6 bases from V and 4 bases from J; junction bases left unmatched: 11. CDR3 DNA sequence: TGCAGTGCCCAACCGGGACAGCGAAGCTATGGCTACACCTTC. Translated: CSAQPGQRSYGYTF.

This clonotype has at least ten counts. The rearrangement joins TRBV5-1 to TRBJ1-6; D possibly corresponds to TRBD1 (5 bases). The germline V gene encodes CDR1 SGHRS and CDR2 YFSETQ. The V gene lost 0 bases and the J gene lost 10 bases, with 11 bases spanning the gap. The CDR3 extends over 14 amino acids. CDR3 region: CASSLVGGDSPLHF. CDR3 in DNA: TGCGCCAGCAGCTTGGTAGGAGGGGACTCACCCCTCCACTTT.

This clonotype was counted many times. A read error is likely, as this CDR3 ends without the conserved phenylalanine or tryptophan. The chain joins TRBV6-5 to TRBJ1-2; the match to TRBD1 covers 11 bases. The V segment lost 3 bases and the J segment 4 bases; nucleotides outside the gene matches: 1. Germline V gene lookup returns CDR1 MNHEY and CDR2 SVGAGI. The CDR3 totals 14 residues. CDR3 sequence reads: CASSYGTGGYGYTS. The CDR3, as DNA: TGTGCCAGCAGTTATGGGACAGGGGGCTATGGCTACACCTCC.

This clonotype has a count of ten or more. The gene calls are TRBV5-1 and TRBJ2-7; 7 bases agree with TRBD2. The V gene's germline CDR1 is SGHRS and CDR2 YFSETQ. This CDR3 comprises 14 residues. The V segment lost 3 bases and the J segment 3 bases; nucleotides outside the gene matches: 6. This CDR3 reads CASSSSGKFYEQYF. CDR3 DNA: TGCGCCAGCAGCTCTAGCGGAAAATTCTACGAGCAGTACTTC.

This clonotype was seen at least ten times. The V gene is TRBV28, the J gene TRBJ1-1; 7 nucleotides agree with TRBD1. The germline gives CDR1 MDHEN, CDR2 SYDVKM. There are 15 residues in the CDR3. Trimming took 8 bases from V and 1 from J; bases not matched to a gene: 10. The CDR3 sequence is CASWEQGPGNTEAFF. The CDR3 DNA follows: TGTGCCAGCTGGGAACAGGGGCCAGGGAACACTGAAGCTTTCTTT.

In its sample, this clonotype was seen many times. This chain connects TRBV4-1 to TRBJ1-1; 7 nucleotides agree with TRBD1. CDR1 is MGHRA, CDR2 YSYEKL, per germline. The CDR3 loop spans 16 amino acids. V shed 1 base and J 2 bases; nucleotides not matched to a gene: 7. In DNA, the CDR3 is TGCGCCAGCAGCCAAGGTGACAGGGCCATTAACACTGAAGCTTTCTTT. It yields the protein CASSQGDRAINTEAFF.

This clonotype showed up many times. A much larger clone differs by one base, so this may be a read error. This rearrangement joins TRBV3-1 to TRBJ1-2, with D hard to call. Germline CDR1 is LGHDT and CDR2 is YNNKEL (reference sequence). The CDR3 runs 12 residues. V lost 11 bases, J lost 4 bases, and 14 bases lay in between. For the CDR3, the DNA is TGTGCCGTAGGGCCGACCGTCTATGGCTACACCTTC. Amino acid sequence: CAVGPTVYGYTF.

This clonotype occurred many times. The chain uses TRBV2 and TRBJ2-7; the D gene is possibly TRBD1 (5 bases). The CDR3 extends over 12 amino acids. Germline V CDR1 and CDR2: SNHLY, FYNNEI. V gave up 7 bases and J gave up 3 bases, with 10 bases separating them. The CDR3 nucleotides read TGTGCCAGCAAAAGGGGCCTCTACGAGCAGTACTTC. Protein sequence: CASKRGLYEQYF.

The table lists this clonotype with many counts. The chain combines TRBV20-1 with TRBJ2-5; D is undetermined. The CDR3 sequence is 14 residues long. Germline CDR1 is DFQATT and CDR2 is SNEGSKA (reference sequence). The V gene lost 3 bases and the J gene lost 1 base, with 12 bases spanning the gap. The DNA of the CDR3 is TGCAGTGCTAGCACCACTGCGGCCCAAGAGACCCAGTACTTC. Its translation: CSASTTAAQETQYF.

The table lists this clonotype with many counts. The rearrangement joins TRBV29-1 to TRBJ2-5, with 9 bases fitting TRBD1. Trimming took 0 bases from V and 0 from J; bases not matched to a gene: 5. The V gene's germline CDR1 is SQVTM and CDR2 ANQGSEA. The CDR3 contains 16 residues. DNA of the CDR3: TGCAGCGTTGAAGATCAACAGGGGGCCGACCAAGAGACCCAGTACTTC. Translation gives CSVEDQQGADQETQYF.

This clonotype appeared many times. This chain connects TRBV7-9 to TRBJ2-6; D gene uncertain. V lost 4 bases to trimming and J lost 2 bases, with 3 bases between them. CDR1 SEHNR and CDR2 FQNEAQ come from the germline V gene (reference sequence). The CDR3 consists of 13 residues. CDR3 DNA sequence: TGTGCCAGCAGCTCGACTGGGGCCAACGTCCTGACTTTC. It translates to CASSSTGANVLTF.

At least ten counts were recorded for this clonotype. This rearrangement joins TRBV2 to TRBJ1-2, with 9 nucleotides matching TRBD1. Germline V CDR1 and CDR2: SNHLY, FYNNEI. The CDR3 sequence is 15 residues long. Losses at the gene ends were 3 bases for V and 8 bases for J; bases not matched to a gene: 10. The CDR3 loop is CASSDVVGTGSGYTF. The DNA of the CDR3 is TGTGCCAGCAGTGATGTAGTGGGGACAGGGTCCGGCTACACCTTC.

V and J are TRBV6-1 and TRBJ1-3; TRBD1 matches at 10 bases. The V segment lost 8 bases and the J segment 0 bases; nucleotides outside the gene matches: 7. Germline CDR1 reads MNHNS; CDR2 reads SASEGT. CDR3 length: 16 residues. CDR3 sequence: CASGTGAKSSGNTIYF. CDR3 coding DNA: TGTGCCAGCGGGACAGGGGCCAAGAGCTCTGGAAACACCATATATTTT.

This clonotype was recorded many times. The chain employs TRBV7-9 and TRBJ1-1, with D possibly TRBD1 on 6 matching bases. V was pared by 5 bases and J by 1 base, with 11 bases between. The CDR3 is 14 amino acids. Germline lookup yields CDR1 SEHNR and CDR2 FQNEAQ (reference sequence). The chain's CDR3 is CASSPYRENTEAFF. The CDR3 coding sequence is TGTGCCAGCAGCCCGTACAGGGAGAACACTGAAGCTTTCTTT.

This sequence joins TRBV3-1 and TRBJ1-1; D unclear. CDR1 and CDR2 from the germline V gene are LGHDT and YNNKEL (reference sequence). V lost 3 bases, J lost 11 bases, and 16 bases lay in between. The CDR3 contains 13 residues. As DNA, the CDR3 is TGTGCCAGCAGCCAGGCCCGGACGGGGTCGGCTTTCTTT. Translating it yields CASSQARTGSAFF.

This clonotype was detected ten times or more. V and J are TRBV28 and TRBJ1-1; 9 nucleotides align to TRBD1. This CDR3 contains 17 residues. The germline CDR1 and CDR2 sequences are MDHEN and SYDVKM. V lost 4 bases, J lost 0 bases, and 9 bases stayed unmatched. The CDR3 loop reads CASSSPGQGVMNTEAFF. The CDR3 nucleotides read TGTGCCAGCAGTTCCCCGGGACAGGGAGTCATGAACACTGAAGCTTTCTTT. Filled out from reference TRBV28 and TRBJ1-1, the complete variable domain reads DVKVTQSSRYLVKRTGEKVFLECVQDMDHENMFWYRQDPGLGLRLIYFSYDVKMKEKGDIPEGYSVSREKKERFSLILESASTNQTSMYLCASSSPGQGVMNTEAFFGQGTRLTVV.

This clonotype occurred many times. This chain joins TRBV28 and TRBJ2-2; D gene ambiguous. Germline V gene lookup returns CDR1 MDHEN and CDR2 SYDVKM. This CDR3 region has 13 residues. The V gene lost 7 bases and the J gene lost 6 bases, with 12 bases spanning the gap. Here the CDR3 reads CASTLDLPGELFF. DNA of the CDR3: TGTGCCAGCACCCTGGACCTCCCCGGGGAGCTGTTTTTT.

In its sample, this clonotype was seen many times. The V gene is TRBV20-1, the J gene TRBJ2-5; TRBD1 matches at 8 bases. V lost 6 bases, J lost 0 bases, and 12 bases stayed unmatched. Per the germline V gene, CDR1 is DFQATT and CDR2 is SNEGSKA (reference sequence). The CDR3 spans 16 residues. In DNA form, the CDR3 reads TGCAGTGCGCAGGACAGGGCTAAGGGTTACCAAGAGACCCAGTACTTC. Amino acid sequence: CSAQDRAKGYQETQYF.

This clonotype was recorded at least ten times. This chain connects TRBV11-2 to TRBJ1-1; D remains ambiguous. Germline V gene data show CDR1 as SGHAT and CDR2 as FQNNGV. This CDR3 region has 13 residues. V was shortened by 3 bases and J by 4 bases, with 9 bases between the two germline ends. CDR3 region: CASSFPASTEAFF. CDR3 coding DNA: TGTGCCAGCAGCTTTCCCGCTTCCACTGAAGCTTTCTTT.

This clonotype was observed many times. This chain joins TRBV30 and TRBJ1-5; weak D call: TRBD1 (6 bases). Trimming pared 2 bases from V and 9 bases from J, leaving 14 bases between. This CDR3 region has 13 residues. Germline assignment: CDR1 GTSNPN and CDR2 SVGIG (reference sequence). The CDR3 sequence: CAWSLSGGRPQHF. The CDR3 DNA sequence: TGTGCCTGGAGTCTCAGCGGGGGGCGGCCCCAGCATTTT.

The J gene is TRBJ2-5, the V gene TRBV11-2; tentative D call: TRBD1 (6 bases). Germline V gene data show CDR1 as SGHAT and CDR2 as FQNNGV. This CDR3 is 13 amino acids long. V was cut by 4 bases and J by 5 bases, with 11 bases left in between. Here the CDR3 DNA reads TGTGCCAGCAGCTGGAGAAGGGGGGAGACCCAGTACTTC. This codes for CASSWRRGETQYF.

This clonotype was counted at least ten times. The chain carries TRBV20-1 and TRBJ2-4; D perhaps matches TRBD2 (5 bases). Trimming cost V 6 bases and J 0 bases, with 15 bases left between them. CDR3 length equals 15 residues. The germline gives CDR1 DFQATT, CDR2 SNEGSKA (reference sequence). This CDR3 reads CSARRRGLAKNIQYF. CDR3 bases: TGCAGTGCAAGGAGACGAGGGCTAGCCAAAAACATTCAGTACTTC.

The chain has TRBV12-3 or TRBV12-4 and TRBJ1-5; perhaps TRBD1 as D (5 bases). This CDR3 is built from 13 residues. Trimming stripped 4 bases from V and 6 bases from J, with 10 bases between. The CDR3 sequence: CASSSGNGQPQHF. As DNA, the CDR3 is TGTGCCAGCAGTTCAGGGAACGGTCAGCCCCAGCATTTT.

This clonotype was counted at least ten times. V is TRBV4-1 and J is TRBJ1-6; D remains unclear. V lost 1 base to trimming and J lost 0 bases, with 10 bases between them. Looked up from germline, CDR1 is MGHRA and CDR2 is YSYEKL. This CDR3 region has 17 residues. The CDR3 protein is CASSQVLYNSYNSPLHF. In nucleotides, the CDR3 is TGCGCCAGCAGCCAAGTGCTTTACAACTCCTATAATTCACCCCTCCACTTT.

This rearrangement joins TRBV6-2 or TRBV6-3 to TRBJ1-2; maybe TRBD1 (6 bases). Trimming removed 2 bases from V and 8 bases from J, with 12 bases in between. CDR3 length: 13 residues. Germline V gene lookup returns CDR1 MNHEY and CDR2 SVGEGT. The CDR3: CASSYEQGGGYTF. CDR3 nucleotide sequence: TGTGCCAGCAGTTACGAACAGGGAGGAGGCTACACCTTC.

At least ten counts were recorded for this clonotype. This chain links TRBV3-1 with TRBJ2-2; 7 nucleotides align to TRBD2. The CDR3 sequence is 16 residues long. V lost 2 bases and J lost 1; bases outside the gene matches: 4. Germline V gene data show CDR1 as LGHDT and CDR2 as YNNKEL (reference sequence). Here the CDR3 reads CASSQYGTKNTGELFF. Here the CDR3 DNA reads TGTGCCAGCAGCCAATATGGGACTAAGAACACCGGGGAGCTGTTTTTT.

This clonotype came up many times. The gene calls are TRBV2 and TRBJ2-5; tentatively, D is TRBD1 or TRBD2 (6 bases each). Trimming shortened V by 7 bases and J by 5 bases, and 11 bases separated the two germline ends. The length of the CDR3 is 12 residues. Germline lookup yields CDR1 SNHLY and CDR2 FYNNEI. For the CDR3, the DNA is TGTGCCAGCACCGGAGGGGGGGAGACCCAGTACTTC. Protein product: CASTGGGETQYF.

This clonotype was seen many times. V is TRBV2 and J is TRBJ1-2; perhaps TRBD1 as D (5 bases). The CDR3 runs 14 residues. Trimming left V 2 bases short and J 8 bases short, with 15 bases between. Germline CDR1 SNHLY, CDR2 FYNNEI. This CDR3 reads CASSESAGPSGYTF. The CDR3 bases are TGTGCCAGCAGTGAATCTGCAGGGCCGTCCGGCTACACCTTC. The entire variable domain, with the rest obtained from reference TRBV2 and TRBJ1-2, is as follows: EPEVTQTPSHQVTQMGQEVILRCVPISNHLYFYWYRQILGQKVEFLVSFYNNEISEKSEIFDDQFSVERPDGSNFTLKIRSTKLEDSAMYFCASSESAGPSGYTFGSGTRLTVV.

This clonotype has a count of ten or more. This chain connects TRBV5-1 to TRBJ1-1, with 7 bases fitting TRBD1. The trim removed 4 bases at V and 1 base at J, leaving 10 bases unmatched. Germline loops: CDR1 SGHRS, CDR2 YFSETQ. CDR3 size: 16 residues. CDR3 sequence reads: CASSRGRIGENTEAFF. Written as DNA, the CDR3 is TGCGCCAGCAGCAGGGGGCGCATCGGGGAGAACACTGAAGCTTTCTTT.

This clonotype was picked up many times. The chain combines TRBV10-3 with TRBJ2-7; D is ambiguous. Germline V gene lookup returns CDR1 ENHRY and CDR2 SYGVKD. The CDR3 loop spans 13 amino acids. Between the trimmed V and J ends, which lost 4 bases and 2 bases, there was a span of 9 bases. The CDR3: CAISGLETYEQYF. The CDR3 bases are TGTGCCATCAGTGGGCTGGAAACCTACGAGCAGTACTTC.

CDR3 sequence reads: CASSSYTGRETQYF. CDR3 nucleotide sequence: TGTGCCAGCAGTTCTTACACGGGACGGGAGACCCAGTACTTC. This chain joins TRBV6-5 and TRBJ2-5; D could derive from TRBD1 or TRBD2 (5 bases each). V lost 4 bases and J lost 5, with 14 bases in between. CDR1 is MNHEY and CDR2 is SVGAGI in the germline V gene. CDR3 length: 14 amino acids.

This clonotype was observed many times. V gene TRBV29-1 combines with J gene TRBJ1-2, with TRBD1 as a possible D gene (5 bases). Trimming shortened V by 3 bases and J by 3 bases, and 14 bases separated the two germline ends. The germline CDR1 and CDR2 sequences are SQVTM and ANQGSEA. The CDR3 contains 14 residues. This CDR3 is CSVDRVGADYGYTF. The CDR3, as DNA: TGCAGCGTTGACAGGGTTGGGGCCGACTATGGCTACACCTTC.